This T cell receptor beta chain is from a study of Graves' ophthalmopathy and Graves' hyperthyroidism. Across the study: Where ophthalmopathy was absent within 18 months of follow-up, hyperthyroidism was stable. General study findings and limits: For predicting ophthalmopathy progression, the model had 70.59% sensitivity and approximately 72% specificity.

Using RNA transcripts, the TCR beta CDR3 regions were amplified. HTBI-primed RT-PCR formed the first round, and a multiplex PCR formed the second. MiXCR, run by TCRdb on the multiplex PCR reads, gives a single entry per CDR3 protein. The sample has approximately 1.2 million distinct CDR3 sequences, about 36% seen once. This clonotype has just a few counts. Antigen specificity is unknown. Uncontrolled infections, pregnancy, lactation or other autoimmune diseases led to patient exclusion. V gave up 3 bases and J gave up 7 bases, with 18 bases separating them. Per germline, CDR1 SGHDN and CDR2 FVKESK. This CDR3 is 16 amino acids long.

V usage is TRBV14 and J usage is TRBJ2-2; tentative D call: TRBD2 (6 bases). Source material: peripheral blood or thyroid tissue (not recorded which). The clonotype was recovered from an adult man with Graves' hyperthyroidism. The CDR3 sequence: CASSHLERVLIGELFF. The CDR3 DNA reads TGTGCCAGCAGCCACTTGGAGCGGGTGTTGATCGGGGAGCTGTTTTTT.